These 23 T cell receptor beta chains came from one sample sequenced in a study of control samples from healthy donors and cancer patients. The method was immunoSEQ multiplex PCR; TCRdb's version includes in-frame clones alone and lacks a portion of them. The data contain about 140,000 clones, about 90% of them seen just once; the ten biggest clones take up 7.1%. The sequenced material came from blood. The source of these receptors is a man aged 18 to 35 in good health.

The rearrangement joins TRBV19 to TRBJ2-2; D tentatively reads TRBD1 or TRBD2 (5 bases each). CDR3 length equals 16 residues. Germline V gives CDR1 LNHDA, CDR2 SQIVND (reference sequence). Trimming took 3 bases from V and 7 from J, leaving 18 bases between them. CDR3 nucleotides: TGTGCCAGTAGTATGGGGCCCCCGGGACGTGGCGGGGAGCTGTTTTTT. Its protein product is CASSMGPPGRGGELFF.

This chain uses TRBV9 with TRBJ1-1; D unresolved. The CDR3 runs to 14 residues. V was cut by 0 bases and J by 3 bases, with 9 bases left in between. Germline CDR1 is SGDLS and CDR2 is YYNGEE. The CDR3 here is CASSVVVAYTEAFF. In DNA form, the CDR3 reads TGTGCCAGCAGCGTAGTAGTTGCCTACACTGAAGCTTTCTTT.

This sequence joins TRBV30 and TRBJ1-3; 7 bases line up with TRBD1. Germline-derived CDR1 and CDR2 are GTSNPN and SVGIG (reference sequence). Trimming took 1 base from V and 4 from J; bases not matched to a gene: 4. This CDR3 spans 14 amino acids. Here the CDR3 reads CAWSGGTDGNTIYF. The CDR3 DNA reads TGTGCCTGGAGTGGCGGGACAGACGGAAACACCATATATTTT.

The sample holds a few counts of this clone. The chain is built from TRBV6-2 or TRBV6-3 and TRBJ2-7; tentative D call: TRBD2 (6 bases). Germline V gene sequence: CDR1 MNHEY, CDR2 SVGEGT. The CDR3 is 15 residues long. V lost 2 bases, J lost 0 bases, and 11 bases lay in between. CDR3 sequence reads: CASSYGGRSSYEQYF. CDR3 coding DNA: TGTGCCAGCAGTTACGGGGGGAGGAGCTCCTACGAGCAGTACTTC.

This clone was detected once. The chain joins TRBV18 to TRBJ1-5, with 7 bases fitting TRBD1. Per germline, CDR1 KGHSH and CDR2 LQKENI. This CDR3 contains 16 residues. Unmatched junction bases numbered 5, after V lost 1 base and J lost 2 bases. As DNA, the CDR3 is TGTGCCAGCTCACCACAGGGGGCTGGTGGCAATCAGCCCCAGCATTTT. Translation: CASSPQGAGGNQPQHF.

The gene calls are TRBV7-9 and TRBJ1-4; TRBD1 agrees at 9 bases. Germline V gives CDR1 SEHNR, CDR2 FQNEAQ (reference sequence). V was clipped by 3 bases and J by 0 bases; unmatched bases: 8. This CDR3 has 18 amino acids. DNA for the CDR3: TGTGCCAGCAGCTTTCACAGGGGGCTGGATTCAACTAATGAAAAACTGTTTTTT. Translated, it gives CASSFHRGLDSTNEKLFF.

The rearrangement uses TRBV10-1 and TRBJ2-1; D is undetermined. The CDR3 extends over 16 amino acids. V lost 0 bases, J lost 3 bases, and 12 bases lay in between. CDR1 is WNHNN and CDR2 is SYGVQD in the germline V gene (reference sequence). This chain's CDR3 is CASSESISGFYNEQFF. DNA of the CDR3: TGCGCCAGCAGTGAGTCGATTTCTGGTTTCTACAATGAGCAGTTCTTC.

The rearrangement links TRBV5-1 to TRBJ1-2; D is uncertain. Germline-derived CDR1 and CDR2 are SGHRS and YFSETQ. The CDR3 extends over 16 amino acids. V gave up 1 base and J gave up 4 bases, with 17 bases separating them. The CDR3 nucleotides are TGCGCCAGCAGCTTGTCCCTCCTCGGCGGACTCTATGGCTACACCTTC. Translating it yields CASSLSLLGGLYGYTF.

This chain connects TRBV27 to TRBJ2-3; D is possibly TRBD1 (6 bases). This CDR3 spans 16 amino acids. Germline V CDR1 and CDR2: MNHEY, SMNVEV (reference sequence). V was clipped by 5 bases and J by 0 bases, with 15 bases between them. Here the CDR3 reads CASSTFQGPSTDTQYF. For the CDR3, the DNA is TGTGCCAGCAGTACCTTTCAGGGGCCTAGCACAGATACGCAGTATTTT.

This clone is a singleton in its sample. The CDR3 here is CASSRYQETQYF. The CDR3 nucleotides are TGTGCCAGCAGCCGGTACCAAGAGACCCAGTACTTC. This rearrangement joins TRBV5-6 to TRBJ2-5; D unresolved. V was shortened by 4 bases and J by 0 bases, with 4 bases between the two germline ends. Germline V gene lookup returns CDR1 SGHDT and CDR2 YYEEEE. The CDR3 is 12 amino acids.

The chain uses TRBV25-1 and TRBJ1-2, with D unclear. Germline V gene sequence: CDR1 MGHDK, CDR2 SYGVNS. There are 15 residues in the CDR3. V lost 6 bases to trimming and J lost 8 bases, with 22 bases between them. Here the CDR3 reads CASSDKRKTVGGYTF. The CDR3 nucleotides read TGTGCCAGCAGCGACAAAAGGAAGACGGTTGGGGGCTACACCTTC.

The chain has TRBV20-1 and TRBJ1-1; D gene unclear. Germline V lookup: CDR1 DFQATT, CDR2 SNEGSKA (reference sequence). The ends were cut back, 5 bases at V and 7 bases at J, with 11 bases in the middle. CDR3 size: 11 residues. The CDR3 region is CSAPLWDEAFF. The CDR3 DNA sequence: TGCAGTGCTCCTTTATGGGATGAAGCTTTCTTT.

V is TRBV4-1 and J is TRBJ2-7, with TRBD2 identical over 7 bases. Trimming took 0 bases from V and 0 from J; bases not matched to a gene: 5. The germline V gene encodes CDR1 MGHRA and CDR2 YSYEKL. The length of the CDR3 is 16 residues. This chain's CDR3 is CASSQDNGGSSYEQYF. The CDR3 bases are TGCGCCAGCAGCCAAGATAACGGGGGGAGCTCCTACGAGCAGTACTTC.

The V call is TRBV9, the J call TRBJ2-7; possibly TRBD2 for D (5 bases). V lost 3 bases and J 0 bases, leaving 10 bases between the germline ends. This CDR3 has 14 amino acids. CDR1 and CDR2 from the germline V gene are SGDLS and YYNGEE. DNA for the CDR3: TGTGCCAGCAGCGCGAGGGCACTCTCCTACGAGCAGTACTTC. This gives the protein CASSARALSYEQYF.

CDR3 region: CASSEEGVRRNYGYTF. CDR3 in DNA: TGTGCCAGCAGTGAGGAAGGGGTAAGAAGAAACTATGGCTACACCTTC. V and J are TRBV6-4 and TRBJ1-2; perhaps TRBD1 as D (5 bases). Per the germline V gene, CDR1 is MRHNA and CDR2 is SNTAGT. The CDR3 has 16 residues. V gave up 3 bases and J gave up 2 bases, with 16 bases separating them.

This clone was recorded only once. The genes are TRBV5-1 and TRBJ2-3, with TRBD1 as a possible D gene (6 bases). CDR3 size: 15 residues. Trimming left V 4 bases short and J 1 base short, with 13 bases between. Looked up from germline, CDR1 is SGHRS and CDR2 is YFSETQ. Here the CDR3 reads CASSRWDTGTDTQYF. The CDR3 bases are TGCGCCAGCAGCCGGTGGGACACGGGCACAGATACGCAGTATTTT.

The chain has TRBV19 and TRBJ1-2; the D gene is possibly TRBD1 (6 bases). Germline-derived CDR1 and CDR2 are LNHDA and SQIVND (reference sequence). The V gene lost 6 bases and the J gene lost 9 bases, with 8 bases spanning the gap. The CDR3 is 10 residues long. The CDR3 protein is CASRDRSYTF. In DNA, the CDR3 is TGTGCCAGTAGGGACAGAAGCTACACCTTC. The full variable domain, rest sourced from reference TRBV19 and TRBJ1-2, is DGGITQSPKYLFRKEGQNVTLSCEQNLNHDAMYWYRQDPGQGLRLIYYSQIVNDFQKGDIAEGYSVSREKKESFPLTVTSAQKNPTAFYLCASRDRSYTFGSGTRLTVV.

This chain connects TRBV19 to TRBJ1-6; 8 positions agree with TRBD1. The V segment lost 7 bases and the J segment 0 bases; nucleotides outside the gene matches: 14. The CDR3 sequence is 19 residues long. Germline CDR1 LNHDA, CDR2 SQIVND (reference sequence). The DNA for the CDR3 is TGTGCCAGTACCCTCCGAGGACAGGGACGAAGCTCCTATAATTCACCCCTCCACTTT. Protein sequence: CASTLRGQGRSSYNSPLHF. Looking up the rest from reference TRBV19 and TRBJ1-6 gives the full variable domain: DGGITQSPKYLFRKEGQNVTLSCEQNLNHDAMYWYRQDPGQGLRLIYYSQIVNDFQKGDIAEGYSVSREKKESFPLTVTSAQKNPTAFYLCASTLRGQGRSSYNSPLHFGNGTRLTVT.

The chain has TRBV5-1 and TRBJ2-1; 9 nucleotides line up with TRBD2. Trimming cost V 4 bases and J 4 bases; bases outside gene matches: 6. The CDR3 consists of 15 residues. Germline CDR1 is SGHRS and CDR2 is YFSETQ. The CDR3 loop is CASSPNAGGYNEQFF. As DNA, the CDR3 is TGCGCCAGCAGCCCCAATGCGGGGGGGTACAATGAGCAGTTCTTC. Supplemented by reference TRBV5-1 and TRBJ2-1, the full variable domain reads KAGVTQTPRYLIKTRGQQVTLSCSPISGHRSVSWYQQTPGQGLQFLFEYFSETQRNKGNFPGRFSGRQFSNSRSEMNVSTLELGDSALYLCASSPNAGGYNEQFFGPGTRLTVL.

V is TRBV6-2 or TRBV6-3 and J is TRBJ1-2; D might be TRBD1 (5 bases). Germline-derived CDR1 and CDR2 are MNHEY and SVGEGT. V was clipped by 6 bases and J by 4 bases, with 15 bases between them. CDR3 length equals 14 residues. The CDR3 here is CASSRDRTSYGYTF. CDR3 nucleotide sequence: TGTGCCAGCAGCCGGGACCGAACCTCCTATGGCTACACCTTC.

CDR3 in amino acids: CASSGTSALNEQFF. DNA of the CDR3: TGTGCCAGCTCAGGGACTAGCGCGTTAAATGAGCAGTTCTTC. The rearrangement links TRBV18 to TRBJ2-1, with 10 positions matching TRBD2. Germline V gives CDR1 KGHSH, CDR2 LQKENI. V lost 5 bases and J lost 7; bases outside the gene matches: 5. This CDR3 region has 14 residues.

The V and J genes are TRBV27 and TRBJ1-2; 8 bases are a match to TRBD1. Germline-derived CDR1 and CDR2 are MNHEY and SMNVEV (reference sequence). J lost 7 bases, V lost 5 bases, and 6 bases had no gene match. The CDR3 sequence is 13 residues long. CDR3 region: CASSAIQGAGYTF. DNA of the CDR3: TGTGCCAGCAGTGCGATCCAGGGGGCTGGCTACACCTTC.

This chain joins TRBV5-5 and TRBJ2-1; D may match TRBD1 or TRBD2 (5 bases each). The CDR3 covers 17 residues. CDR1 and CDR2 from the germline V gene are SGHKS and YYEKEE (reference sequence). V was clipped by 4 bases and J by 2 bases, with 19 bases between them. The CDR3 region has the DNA TGTGCCAGCAGCCCCGGGGCTCAGTCCTTCCCCTACAATGAGCAGTTCTTC. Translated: CASSPGAQSFPYNEQFF.